What follows describes a single TCR beta chain. The data belong to a study of blood T cell repertoires in COVID-19. Profiled with immunoSEQ multiplex PCR; TCRdb holds only in-frame clones, not every one. The sample lists approximately 170,000 clones; 70% to 90% were seen once. Per germline, CDR1 MDHEN and CDR2 SYDVKM. The CDR3 sequence is 13 residues long. Trimming took 7 bases from V and 8 from J, leaving 17 bases between them. The chain carries TRBV28 and TRBJ1-2; D gene ambiguous. The sequencing sample was made of peripheral blood. The sequence came from a man aged 25 to 40 with acute or convalescent COVID-19. For the CDR3, the DNA is TGTGCCAGCACCGTGGGCAGGCATTTGGGCTACACCTTC. This codes for CASTVGRHLGYTF.